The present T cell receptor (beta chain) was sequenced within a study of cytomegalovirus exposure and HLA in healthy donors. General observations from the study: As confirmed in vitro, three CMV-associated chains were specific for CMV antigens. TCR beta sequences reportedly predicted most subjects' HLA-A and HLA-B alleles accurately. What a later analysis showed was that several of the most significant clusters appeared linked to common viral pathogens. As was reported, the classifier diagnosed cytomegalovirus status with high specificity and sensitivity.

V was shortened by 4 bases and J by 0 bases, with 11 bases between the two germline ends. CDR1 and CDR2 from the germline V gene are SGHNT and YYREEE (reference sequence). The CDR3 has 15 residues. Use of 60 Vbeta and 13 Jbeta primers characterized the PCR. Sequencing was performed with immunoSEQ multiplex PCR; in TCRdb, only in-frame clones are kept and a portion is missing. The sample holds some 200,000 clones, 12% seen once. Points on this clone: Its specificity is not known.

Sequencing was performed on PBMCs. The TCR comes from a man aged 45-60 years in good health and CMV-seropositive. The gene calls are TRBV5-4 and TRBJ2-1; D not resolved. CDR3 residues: CASSPDSRSYNEQFF. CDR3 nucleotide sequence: TGTGCCAGCAGCCCCGACTCCCGCTCCTACAATGAGCAGTTCTTC.